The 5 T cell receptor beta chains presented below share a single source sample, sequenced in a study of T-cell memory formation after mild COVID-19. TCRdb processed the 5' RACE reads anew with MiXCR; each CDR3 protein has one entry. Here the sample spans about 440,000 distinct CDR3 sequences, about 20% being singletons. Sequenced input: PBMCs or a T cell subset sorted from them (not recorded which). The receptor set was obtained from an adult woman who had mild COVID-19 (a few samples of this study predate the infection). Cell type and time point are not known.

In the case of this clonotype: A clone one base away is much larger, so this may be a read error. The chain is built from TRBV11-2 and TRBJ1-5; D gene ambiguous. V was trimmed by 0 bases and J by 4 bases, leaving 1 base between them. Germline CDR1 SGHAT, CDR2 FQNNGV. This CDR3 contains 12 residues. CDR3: CASSLENQPQHF. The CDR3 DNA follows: TGTGCCAGCAGCTTAGAAAATCAGCCCCAGCATTTT.

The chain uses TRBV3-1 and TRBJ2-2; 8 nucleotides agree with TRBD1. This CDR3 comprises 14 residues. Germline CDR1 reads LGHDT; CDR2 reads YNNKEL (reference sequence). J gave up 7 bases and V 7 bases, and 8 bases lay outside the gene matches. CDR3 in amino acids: CASTLDRGVGELFF. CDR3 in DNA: TGTGCCAGCACTTTAGACAGGGGAGTCGGGGAGCTGTTTTTT. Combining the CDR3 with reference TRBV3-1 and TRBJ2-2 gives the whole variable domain DTAVSQTPKYLVTQMGNDKSIKCEQNLGHDTMYWYKQDSKKFLKIMFSYNNKELIINETVPNRFSPKSPDKAHLNLHINSLELGDSAVYFCASTLDRGVGELFFGEGSRLTVL.

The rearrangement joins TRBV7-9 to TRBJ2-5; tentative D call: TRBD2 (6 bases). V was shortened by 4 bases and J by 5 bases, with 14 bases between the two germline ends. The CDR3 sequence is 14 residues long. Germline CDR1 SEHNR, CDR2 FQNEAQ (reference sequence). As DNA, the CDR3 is TGTGCCAGCAGCTATGGAGGGGAATCGGAGACCCAGTACTTC. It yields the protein CASSYGGESETQYF.

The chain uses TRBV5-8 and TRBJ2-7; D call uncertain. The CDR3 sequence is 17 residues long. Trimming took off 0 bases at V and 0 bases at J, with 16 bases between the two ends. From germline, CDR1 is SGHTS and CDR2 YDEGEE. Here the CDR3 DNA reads TGTGCCAGCAGCTTGGCCTACGGCACTACGGCCTCCTACGAGCAGTACTTC. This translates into CASSLAYGTTASYEQYF.

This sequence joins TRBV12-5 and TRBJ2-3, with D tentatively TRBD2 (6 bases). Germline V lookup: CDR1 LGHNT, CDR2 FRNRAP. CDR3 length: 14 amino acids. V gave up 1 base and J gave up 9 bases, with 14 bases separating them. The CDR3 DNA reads TGTGCTAGTGGTTTGGAGGGGCCGCGGGGAACGCAGTATTTT. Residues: CASGLEGPRGTQYF. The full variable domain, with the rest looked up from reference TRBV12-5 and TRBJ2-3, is DARVTQTPRHKVTEMGQEVTMRCQPILGHNTVFWYRQTMMQGLELLAYFRNRAPLDDSGMPKDRFSAEMPDATLATLKIQPSEPRDSAVYFCASGLEGPRGTQYFGPGTRLTVL.